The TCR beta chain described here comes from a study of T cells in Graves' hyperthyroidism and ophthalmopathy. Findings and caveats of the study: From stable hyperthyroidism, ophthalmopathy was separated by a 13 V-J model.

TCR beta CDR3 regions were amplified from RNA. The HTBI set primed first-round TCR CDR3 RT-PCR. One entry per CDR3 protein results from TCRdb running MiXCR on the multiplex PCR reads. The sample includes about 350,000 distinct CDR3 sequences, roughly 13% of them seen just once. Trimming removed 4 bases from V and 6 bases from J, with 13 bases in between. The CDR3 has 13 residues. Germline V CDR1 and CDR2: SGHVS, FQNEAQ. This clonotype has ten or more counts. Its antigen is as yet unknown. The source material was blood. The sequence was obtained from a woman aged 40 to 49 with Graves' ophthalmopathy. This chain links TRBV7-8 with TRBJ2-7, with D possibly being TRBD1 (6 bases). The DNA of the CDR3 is TGTGCCAGCAGCTCTCAAGGGGGTTCCGAGCAGTACTTC. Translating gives CASSSQGGSEQYF.